The 27 T cell receptor beta chains below were found in one sample sequenced in a study of cytomegalovirus exposure and HLA in healthy donors. The PCR used 60 Vbeta and 13 Jbeta primers. The repertoire was sequenced with immunoSEQ multiplex PCR; TCRdb's copy has only in-frame clones and lacks some. This sample yields 130,000 or so clones, of which less than 90% are seen a single time; about 1.5% belongs to the top ten. Sequences were obtained from PBMCs. Receptor source: a man in his forties in good health and CMV-seronegative.

The gene calls are TRBV30 and TRBJ1-2; D call uncertain. Germline V gene sequence: CDR1 GTSNPN, CDR2 SVGIG (reference sequence). Trimming removed 4 bases from V and 0 bases from J, with 6 bases in between. The CDR3 extends over 12 amino acids. The CDR3 sequence: CAWNGANYGYTF. CDR3 DNA: TGTGCCTGGAACGGGGCTAACTATGGCTACACCTTC.

The genes are TRBV5-1 and TRBJ1-4; D might be TRBD1 (6 bases). V was cut by 5 bases and J by 4 bases, with 12 bases left in between. Germline lookup yields CDR1 SGHRS and CDR2 YFSETQ. The CDR3 consists of 14 residues. The CDR3 region is CASRTLDSNEKLFF. In nucleotides, the CDR3 is TGCGCCAGCAGAACCCTGGACAGTAATGAAAAACTGTTTTTT.

V and J are TRBV18 and TRBJ1-5; TRBD1 might be the D (6 bases). Per germline, CDR1 KGHSH and CDR2 LQKENI. Trimming cost V 3 bases and J 2 bases, with 14 bases left between them. The CDR3 extends over 16 amino acids. The CDR3 protein is CASSPSGAGGNQPQHF. DNA of the CDR3: TGTGCCAGCTCACCTTCAGGGGCGGGTGGCAATCAGCCCCAGCATTTT. Filled out from reference TRBV18 and TRBJ1-5, the complete variable domain reads NAGVMQNPRHLVRRRGQEARLRCSPMKGHSHVYWYRQLPEEGLKFMVYLQKENIIDESGMPKERFSAEFPKEGPSILRIQQVVRGDSAAYFCASSPSGAGGNQPQHFGDGTRLSIL.

The V and J genes are TRBV9 and TRBJ2-2; D perhaps matches TRBD2 (6 bases). CDR1 is SGDLS, CDR2 YYNGEE, per germline. V lost 3 bases and J lost 7, with 25 bases in between. The CDR3 contains 18 residues. CDR3 nucleotide sequence: TGTGCCAGCAGCGGGGCATGGGGCGGGGAGCGCGGTGTCGGGGAGCTGTTTTTT. Translated: CASSGAWGGERGVGELFF.

The chain carries TRBV11-3 and TRBJ2-1; tentatively, D is TRBD2 (5 bases). Germline V gene data show CDR1 as SGHNT and CDR2 as YENEEA. This CDR3 contains 15 residues. Trimming removed 5 bases at V and 5 bases at J, with 16 bases between. CDR3: CASSQGRGVHNEQFF. The CDR3 DNA is TGTGCCAGCAGCCAAGGCCGGGGAGTCCACAATGAGCAGTTCTTC.

CDR3 residues: CASSETFRTDYTF. DNA for the CDR3: TGTGCCAGCAGTGAAACGTTTAGGACAGACTACACCTTC. V is TRBV2 and J is TRBJ1-2; a weak D match, TRBD1 (6 bases). The CDR3 consists of 13 residues. Trimming removed 2 bases from V and 10 bases from J, with 14 bases in between. Germline lookup yields CDR1 SNHLY and CDR2 FYNNEI. Filled out from reference TRBV2 and TRBJ1-2, the complete variable domain reads EPEVTQTPSHQVTQMGQEVILRCVPISNHLYFYWYRQILGQKVEFLVSFYNNEISEKSEIFDDQFSVERPDGSNFTLKIRSTKLEDSAMYFCASSETFRTDYTFGSGTRLTVV.

This clone showed up just once. V usage is TRBV30 and J usage is TRBJ1-1, with a possible D match to TRBD1 (5 bases). CDR3 length: 13 residues. Looked up from germline, CDR1 is GTSNPN and CDR2 is SVGIG (reference sequence). The germline V and J ends were trimmed by 5 bases and 5 bases, with 15 bases remaining between them. CDR3 sequence (DNA): TGTGCCTGGTTCAAGATGGGGGGTACTGAAGCTTTCTTT. As protein: CAWFKMGGTEAFF.

The chain combines TRBV7-9 with TRBJ2-3; tentatively, D is TRBD1 (5 bases). Germline assignment: CDR1 SEHNR and CDR2 FQNEAQ (reference sequence). The V end was cut by 2 bases, the J end by 2 bases, with 8 bases between. This CDR3 region has 14 residues. For the CDR3, the DNA is TGTGCCAGCAGCTTAAAGGGGATCACAGATACGCAGTATTTT. Translation gives CASSLKGITDTQYF. The full variable domain, its missing parts supplied by reference TRBV7-9 and TRBJ2-3, is DTGVSQNPRHKITKRGQNVTFRCDPISEHNRLYWYRQTLGQGPEFLTYFQNEAQLEKSRLLSDRFSAERPKGSFSTLEIQRTEQGDSAMYLCASSLKGITDTQYFGPGTRLTVL.

The J gene is TRBJ1-5, the V gene TRBV2; no clear D. V lost 8 bases to trimming and J lost 2 bases, with 10 bases between them. CDR1 and CDR2 from the germline V gene are SNHLY and FYNNEI. The CDR3 totals 13 residues. CDR3 coding DNA: TGTGCCAGCCGGCGGGAGGGCAATCAGCCCCAGCATTTT. Translated, it gives CASRREGNQPQHF.

Written as DNA, the CDR3 is TGCGCCAGCAGCCCTGGGGGCGCAGGGGCTGGGGAAACCGGGGAGCTGTTTTTT. Its protein is CASSPGGAGAGETGELFF. This chain joins TRBV5-1 and TRBJ2-2; TRBD1 is a possible D gene (6 bases). This CDR3 contains 18 residues. Looked up from germline, CDR1 is SGHRS and CDR2 is YFSETQ. V lost 4 bases to trimming and J lost 5 bases, with 24 bases between them. Complete variable domain (other parts from reference TRBV5-1 and TRBJ2-2): KAGVTQTPRYLIKTRGQQVTLSCSPISGHRSVSWYQQTPGQGLQFLFEYFSETQRNKGNFPGRFSGRQFSNSRSEMNVSTLELGDSALYLCASSPGGAGAGETGELFFGEGSRLTVL.

This clone occurred once. As DNA, the CDR3 is TGTGCCAGCAGTGACACAGGGTCCGGGACAAGAACCGGGGAGCTGTTTTTT. This gives the protein CASSDTGSGTRTGELFF. V and J are TRBV25-1 and TRBJ2-2; TRBD1 might be the D (6 bases). Per germline, CDR1 MGHDK and CDR2 SYGVNS. This CDR3 has 17 residues. V dropped 3 bases and J dropped 5 bases, with 19 bases sitting between them.

This chain connects TRBV27 to TRBJ1-5, with D possibly TRBD1 on 6 matching bases. This CDR3 is built from 14 residues. V was cut by 2 bases and J by 4 bases, with 9 bases left in between. Germline values: CDR1 MNHEY, CDR2 SMNVEV (reference sequence). In nucleotides, the CDR3 is TGTGCCAGCAGTTTAACAGGGACGAATCAGCCCCAGCATTTT. Amino acids: CASSLTGTNQPQHF.

This clone was detected once. The chain employs TRBV9 and TRBJ2-5, with D tentatively TRBD1 (5 bases). This CDR3 has 14 amino acids. The V gene's germline CDR1 is SGDLS and CDR2 YYNGEE. The V and J ends lost 0 bases and 5 bases respectively, with 11 bases between them. Written as DNA, the CDR3 is TGTGCCAGCAGCGTAGGACAGCTCCGTGAGACCCAGTACTTC. This sequence encodes CASSVGQLRETQYF.

The gene calls are TRBV29-1 and TRBJ2-3; tentative D call: TRBD1 (6 bases). This CDR3 contains 15 residues. CDR1 is SQVTM, CDR2 ANQGSEA, per germline. Trimming removed 6 bases from V and 6 bases from J, with 22 bases in between. CDR3 DNA: TGCAGCGTGGCCCTCAGGGGCACGGGCGCGGATACGCAGTATTTT. Translating it yields CSVALRGTGADTQYF.

The chain carries TRBV7-6 and TRBJ1-4, with D possibly matching TRBD1 (6 bases). Germline V gives CDR1 SGHVS, CDR2 FNYEAQ. There are 14 residues in the CDR3. V gave up 2 bases and J gave up 8 bases, with 12 bases separating them. The chain's CDR3 is CASSLLQGDEKLFF. Here the CDR3 DNA reads TGTGCCAGCAGCTTATTACAGGGAGACGAAAAACTGTTTTTT.

The chain has TRBV6-1 and TRBJ1-4; a possible D gene is TRBD1 (6 bases). The ends were cut back, 4 bases at V and 4 bases at J, with 19 bases in the middle. This CDR3 spans 17 amino acids. Germline CDR1 and CDR2: MNHNS and SASEGT. The CDR3 DNA reads TGTGCCAGCAGTGTCGACGGGGGGCTAGGGCATAATGAAAAACTGTTTTTT. Translated, it gives CASSVDGGLGHNEKLFF.

The V gene is TRBV19, the J gene TRBJ2-6; D remains unclear. Trimming pared 9 bases from V and 1 base from J, leaving 4 bases between. The CDR3 contains 12 residues. Germline-derived CDR1 and CDR2 are LNHDA and SQIVND (reference sequence). Written as DNA, the CDR3 is TGTGCCAGCTATTCTGGGGCCAACGTCCTGACTTTC. Protein sequence: CASYSGANVLTF.

This clone has just one count. The chain carries TRBV7-6 and TRBJ1-2; 7 nucleotides match TRBD1. This CDR3 has 13 residues. CDR1 is SGHVS, CDR2 FNYEAQ, per germline. Trimming took 4 bases from V and 5 from J; bases not matched to a gene: 4. Written as DNA, the CDR3 is TGTGCCAGCAGCTACGCGACAGGGTATGGCTACACCTTC. Translation gives CASSYATGYGYTF.

This chain uses TRBV7-8 with TRBJ2-3, with TRBD2 matching 7 bases. The germline CDR1 and CDR2 sequences are SGHVS and FQNEAQ. V shed 5 bases, J shed 9 bases, and the junction held 8 bases outside the gene matches. The CDR3 has 13 amino acids. CDR3 sequence reads: CASSTRGGRTQYF. DNA of the CDR3: TGTGCCAGCAGCACCCGAGGCGGGAGAACGCAGTATTTT.

Here the CDR3 reads CASRPAGRDEQYF. The CDR3 nucleotides are TGTGCCAGCAGGCCAGCGGGGCGAGACGAGCAGTACTTC. The chain has TRBV2 and TRBJ2-7, with 7 bases fitting TRBD2. Germline trimming cut 6 bases from V and 5 bases from J; bases unmatched to any gene: 7. Germline values: CDR1 SNHLY, CDR2 FYNNEI. The CDR3 covers 13 residues.

The chain uses TRBV27 and TRBJ1-3; 9 nucleotides align to TRBD1. V lost 6 bases, J lost 1 base, and 1 base stayed unmatched. CDR1 and CDR2 from the germline V gene are MNHEY and SMNVEV (reference sequence). This CDR3 is 14 amino acids long. The CDR3 coding sequence is TGTGCCAGCAGAGACAGGGGGTCTGGAAACACCATATATTTT. This gives the protein CASRDRGSGNTIYF.

DNA for the CDR3: TGTGCCAGCAGTTACCTTACTAGCTACGAGCAGTACTTC. It yields the protein CASSYLTSYEQYF. The chain combines TRBV6-6 with TRBJ2-7, with D possibly being TRBD2 (5 bases). V was shortened by 2 bases and J by 3 bases, with 8 bases between the two germline ends. The CDR3 length is 13 residues. The germline V gene has CDR1 MNHNY and CDR2 SVGAGI (reference sequence).

The chain employs TRBV28 and TRBJ1-5; D might be TRBD1 (6 bases). CDR3 length equals 15 residues. Between the trimmed V and J ends, which lost 4 bases and 6 bases, there was a span of 16 bases. Germline V gene data show CDR1 as MDHEN and CDR2 as SYDVKM. CDR3 in amino acids: CASSSPQGRGQPQHF. The CDR3 DNA is TGTGCCAGCAGTTCGCCACAGGGTAGGGGTCAGCCCCAGCATTTT.

The J gene is TRBJ1-1, the V gene TRBV30; D is uncertain. The germline V gene encodes CDR1 GTSNPN and CDR2 SVGIG (reference sequence). CDR3 length equals 13 residues. Trimming cost V 8 bases and J 7 bases, with 20 bases left between them. The CDR3 spells CALEPGLVDEAFF. CDR3 bases: TGTGCCCTGGAACCAGGACTTGTTGATGAAGCTTTCTTT.

Points on this clone: An end of the junction does not agree with germline; a read error may underlie this. The chain links TRBV7-9 to TRBJ1-2; 7 positions agree with TRBD1. This CDR3 is 13 amino acids long. Germline values: CDR1 SEHNR, CDR2 FQNEAQ (reference sequence). The DNA for the CDR3 is TGTTCCAGCAGCCACGGACAGGCCTACGGCTACACCTTC. Amino acid sequence: CSSSHGQAYGYTF.

The chain has TRBV19 and TRBJ1-1, with 8 positions matching TRBD1. The trim removed 5 bases at V and 7 bases at J, leaving 6 bases unmatched. The length of the CDR3 is 13 residues. The germline V gene has CDR1 LNHDA and CDR2 SQIVND (reference sequence). CDR3 sequence: CASSSTGVNEAFF. In nucleotides, the CDR3 is TGTGCCAGTAGTTCGACAGGGGTCAATGAAGCTTTCTTT.

V and J are TRBV6-5 and TRBJ1-4; D uncertain. This CDR3 is built from 14 residues. Trimming cost V 5 bases and J 3 bases, with 10 bases left between them. The germline V gene has CDR1 MNHEY and CDR2 SVGAGI. CDR3 nucleotides: TGTGCCAGCAGTCAACGCGGGTCTAATGAAAAACTGTTTTTT. Translation gives CASSQRGSNEKLFF.